These T cell receptor beta chains were read from a single sample in a study of T cells in Graves' hyperthyroidism and ophthalmopathy. TCRdb fed the multiplex PCR reads into MiXCR, producing one record per CDR3 protein. Here the sample spans fewer than 800,000 distinct CDR3 sequences, about a sixth being singletons. What was sequenced was blood. Source of these receptors: a young man with Graves' hyperthyroidism. CDR3s include the opening cysteine and the closing phenylalanine or tryptophan. D genes are given only for firm matches. Only some rows state a clone size, as once, few, many or a class for expanded clones.

V gene	J gene	D gene	clone size	CDR3 DNA	CDR3 protein
TRBV20-1	TRBJ1-1	TRBD1	.	TGCAGTGTCAGGGGGGCAGGGGGGTACACTGAAGCTTTCTTT	CSVRGAGGYTEAFF
TRBV11-2	TRBJ2-3	TRBD2	many	TGTGCCAGCAGCGCCCCGAGGGGGACTAGCTTAACAGGGGATACGCAGTATTTT	CASSAPRGTSLTGDTQYF
TRBV7-9	TRBJ2-1	TRBD1	.	TGTGCCAGCAGGGTGGGGACAGATTACAATGAGCAGTTCTTC	CASRVGTDYNEQFF
TRBV12-3/TRBV12-4	TRBJ2-3	.	many	TGTGCCAGCAGTTTAGGGTACTCAGATACGCAGTATTTT	CASSLGYSDTQYF
TRBV11-1	TRBJ1-5	.	many	TGTGCCAACCAAACTGGGCCAGGGCCATTTGGCAATCAGCCCCAGCATTTT	CANQTGPGPFGNQPQHF
TRBV20-1	TRBJ2-1	TRBD2	many	TGCAGTGCTGATCGACTAGCCCGACCAATCTACAATGAGCAGTTCTTC	CSADRLARPIYNEQFF
TRBV3-1	TRBJ1-1	TRBD1	few	TGTGCCAGCAGCCAGTCGGCAGGGGGAAGGAGTGAAGCTTTCTTT	CASSQSAGGRSEAFF
TRBV7-2	TRBJ2-1	.	.	TGTGCCAGCAGCTTAGGCCCACTAGGTACGCCGTTCTTC	CASSLGPLGTPFF
TRBV12-3/TRBV12-4	TRBJ1-2	.	many	TGTGCCAGCCTACAGGGATTCTATGGCTACACCTTC	CASLQGFYGYTF
TRBV28	TRBJ2-4	.	many	TGTGCCAGCAGTTTATGGCCGGGAGCCAAAAACATTCAGTACTTC	CASSLWPGAKNIQYF
TRBV20-1	TRBJ2-1	.	few	TGCAGTGCTATTATGGAGGTTAGCTCCTACAATGAGCAGTTCTTC	CSAIMEVSSYNEQFF
TRBV24-1	TRBJ1-2	.	many	TGTGCCACCAGTGATTTGAGAAAGGGCTACACCTTC	CATSDLRKGYTF
TRBV9	TRBJ2-1	TRBD2	many	TGTGCCAGCAGCGTAGTTGCGGGAGGGGGGGAGCAGTTCTTC	CASSVVAGGGEQFF
TRBV4-1	TRBJ1-2	.	.	TGCGCCAGCAGCCAAGATTCTCTGAGAAGGGGCTATGGCTACACCTTC	CASSQDSLRRGYGYTF
TRBV2	TRBJ2-2	.	few	TGTGCCAGCAGGGACAGATGGACCGGGGAGCTGTTTTTT	CASRDRWTGELFF
TRBV28	TRBJ2-7	.	.	TGTGCCAGCAGTTCGTTACAGAATATTAACTCCTACGAGCAGTACTTC	CASSSLQNINSYEQYF
TRBV5-1	TRBJ2-7	.	many	TGCGCCAGCAGCTTGGGAGTGGGAGTCTCAAGAGAGCAGTACTTC	CASSLGVGVSREQYF
TRBV28	TRBJ2-7	TRBD2	.	TGTGCCAGCAGCATTCGCGGGAGGGCCGTCTATGAGCAGTACTTC	CASSIRGRAVYEQYF
TRBV18	TRBJ1-5	TRBD1	few	TGTGCCAGCTCACCAGGACAGGGGGTTGTCATGCCCCAGCATTTT	CASSPGQGVVMPQHF
TRBV6-1	TRBJ1-6	.	few	TGTGCCAGCAGCCCCCTCGCCAGGGGCCGGGTTAATTCACCCCTCCACTTT	CASSPLARGRVNSPLHF
TRBV7-9	TRBJ1-1	.	few	TGTGCCAGCAGCTTGGGGGGCAGGGGACTTGAAGCTTTCTTT	CASSLGGRGLEAFF
TRBV5-4	TRBJ2-5	.	.	TGTGCCAGCAGCTTGTGGTTCGTTCGGGAGACCCAGTACTTC	CASSLWFVRETQYF
TRBV28	TRBJ2-2	.	many	TGTGCCAGCACCACGCCCGGGGGGGAGCTGTTTTTT	CASTTPGGELFF
TRBV11-2	TRBJ1-1	TRBD1	many	TGTGCCAGCAGCTTACGACAGGGGACCCGGAGGACTGAAGCTTTCTTT	CASSLRQGTRRTEAFF
TRBV7-2	TRBJ2-7	.	.	TGTGCCAGCAGCTTAAGTCCAGCAAGCGAGCAGTACTTC	CASSLSPASEQYF
TRBV7-2	TRBJ1-5	TRBD1	many	TGTGCCAGCAGCTCCCCGGACAGGGGGCAGCGACAGCCCCAGCATTTT	CASSSPDRGQRQPQHF
TRBV6-1	TRBJ2-2	.	.	TGTGCCAGCACCCCCCCGGGGGTGCCCGGGGAGCTGTTTTTT	CASTPPGVPGELFF
TRBV19	TRBJ2-4	TRBD1	.	TGTGCCAGTAGGCTGACAGGGGGCAAGGACATTCAGTACTTC	CASRLTGGKDIQYF
TRBV6-5	TRBJ2-1	TRBD2	many	TGTGCCAGCAGTTACTCCGGGACTACATACAATGAGCAGTTCTTC	CASSYSGTTYNEQFF
TRBV27	TRBJ2-3	.	.	TGTGCCAGCAGGGGCCTCGGTAGCAATACGCAGTATTTT	CASRGLGSNTQYF
TRBV19	TRBJ2-3	.	.	TGTGCCAGTAGTATATCCGGGGGGCGCATCTTGACAGATACGCAGTATTTT	CASSISGGRILTDTQYF